These 21 T cell receptor beta chains share one sample of origin, sequenced in a study of blood T cell repertoires in COVID-19. Profiled with immunoSEQ multiplex PCR; TCRdb holds only in-frame clones, not every one. Of around 190,000 clones detected, almost 90% appear once; the ten largest clones hold about 1.7%. The specimen was peripheral blood. The receptors stem from a man between 18 and 35 years old with active or convalescent COVID-19.

The V gene is TRBV7-4, the J gene TRBJ1-1; no clear D. Germline V gene lookup returns CDR1 SGHVT and CDR2 SQSDAQ. The ends were cut back, 9 bases at V and 0 bases at J, with 8 bases in the middle. This CDR3 region has 12 residues. The CDR3 loop is CARTSVNTEAFF. CDR3 DNA: TGTGCCAGGACGAGCGTGAACACTGAAGCTTTCTTT. The full variable domain, its missing parts supplied by reference TRBV7-4 and TRBJ1-1, is GAGVSQSPRYKVAKRGRDVALRCDSISGHVTLYWYRQTLGQGSEVLTYSQSDAQRDKSGRPSGRFSAERPERSVSTLKIQRTEQGDSAVYLCARTSVNTEAFFGQGTRLTVV.

The CDR3 loop is CASSPTDRGTGYTF. The CDR3 DNA reads as TGTGCCAGCAGCCCGACGGACAGGGGAACTGGCTACACCTTC. V is TRBV6-5 and J is TRBJ1-2, with 9 bases that match TRBD1. Trimming removed 6 bases from V and 7 bases from J; junction bases left unmatched: 9. Germline V gene lookup returns CDR1 MNHEY and CDR2 SVGAGI. CDR3 size: 14 residues.

This clone was observed a few times. The chain joins TRBV2 to TRBJ2-2, with a possible D match to TRBD1 (5 bases). Germline assignment: CDR1 SNHLY and CDR2 FYNNEI. V lost 0 bases, J lost 1 base, and 9 bases lay in between. The CDR3 loop spans 16 amino acids. In DNA form, the CDR3 reads TGTGCCAGCAGTGAAGCGTGGGGCCAGAACACCGGGGAGCTGTTTTTT. Protein product: CASSEAWGQNTGELFF.

This rearrangement joins TRBV4-2 to TRBJ2-2, with 9 bases fitting TRBD1. This CDR3 has 16 residues. Trimming cost V 4 bases and J 4 bases; bases outside gene matches: 7. In germline, CDR1 is LGHNA, CDR2 YNFKEQ. The CDR3 is CASSRTGGAGTGELFF. CDR3 sequence (DNA): TGTGCCAGCAGCCGTACAGGGGGCGCGGGCACCGGGGAGCTGTTTTTT.

The chain uses TRBV7-2 and TRBJ1-4, with TRBD1 matching 9 bases. Germline CDR1 reads SGHTA; CDR2 reads FQGNSA. The junction had 8 bases not matched to a gene; V was cut back by 5 bases and J by 7 bases. This CDR3 contains 15 residues. The CDR3 nucleotides are TGTGCCAGCAGCCCAGGACAGGGGTTGACTGAAAAACTGTTTTTT. It codes for CASSPGQGLTEKLFF. Full variable domain (remainder filled in from reference TRBV7-2 and TRBJ1-4): GAGVSQSPSNKVTEKGKDVELRCDPISGHTALYWYRQSLGQGLEFLIYFQGNSAPDKSGLPSDRFSAERTGGSVSTLTIQRTQQEDSAVYLCASSPGQGLTEKLFFGSGTQLSVL.

This clone was counted a few times. The J gene is TRBJ2-7, the V gene TRBV15, with unresolved D. Between the trimmed V and J ends, which lost 7 bases and 0 bases, there was a span of 13 bases. The germline CDR1 and CDR2 sequences are LNHNV and YYDKDF (reference sequence). The CDR3 covers 14 residues. CDR3 sequence (DNA): TGTGCCACCACCCCTAGGCGAGACTCCTACGAGCAGTACTTC. Protein: CATTPRRDSYEQYF.

The chain recombines TRBV28 with TRBJ1-5; TRBD1 might be the D (5 bases). CDR1 MDHEN and CDR2 SYDVKM come from the germline V gene. The V gene lost 6 bases and the J gene lost 3 bases, with 15 bases spanning the gap. This CDR3 spans 15 amino acids. CDR3 residues: CASSLPDTDNQPQHF. In DNA form, the CDR3 reads TGTGCCAGCAGCCTACCGGACACAGACAATCAGCCCCAGCATTTT. Full variable domain (remainder filled in from reference TRBV28 and TRBJ1-5): DVKVTQSSRYLVKRTGEKVFLECVQDMDHENMFWYRQDPGLGLRLIYFSYDVKMKEKGDIPEGYSVSREKKERFSLILESASTNQTSMYLCASSLPDTDNQPQHFGDGTRLSIL.

V gene TRBV19 combines with J gene TRBJ2-3; D is possibly TRBD1 (6 bases). Trimming shortened V by 3 bases and J by 6 bases, and 10 bases separated the two germline ends. This CDR3 region has 13 residues. Germline V CDR1 and CDR2: LNHDA, SQIVND (reference sequence). The CDR3 sequence: CASSIQGHDTQYF. The CDR3 DNA is TGTGCCAGTAGTATCCAGGGACACGATACGCAGTATTTT.

With respect to this clone: This specimen includes other DNA sequences encoding the same CDR3. The gene calls are TRBV5-1 and TRBJ1-6; 10 bases are shared with TRBD1. V shed 2 bases, J shed 10 bases, and the junction held 3 bases outside the gene matches. The CDR3 length is 14 residues. Germline V gives CDR1 SGHRS, CDR2 YFSETQ. CDR3 in DNA: TGCGCCAGCAGCTTAGGACAGGGGGAATCACCCCTCCACTTT. This sequence encodes CASSLGQGESPLHF.

This clone was found once. The V call is TRBV30, the J call TRBJ1-1; D is unclear. The germline V gene has CDR1 GTSNPN and CDR2 SVGIG (reference sequence). The ends were cut back, 2 bases at V and 4 bases at J, with 8 bases in the middle. CDR3 length: 12 residues. CDR3 amino acids: CAWSWRATEAFF. The CDR3 nucleotides read TGTGCCTGGAGTTGGAGGGCCACTGAAGCTTTCTTT.

The chain links TRBV10-2 to TRBJ2-1, with D perhaps TRBD2 (6 bases). The CDR3 consists of 17 residues. V was trimmed by 10 bases and J by 9 bases, leaving 31 bases between them. Germline CDR1 WSHSY, CDR2 SAAADI. CDR3 loop: CATELGVAGNDKTEQFF. The CDR3 DNA reads TGCGCCACCGAGCTAGGGGTGGCGGGGAACGACAAGACTGAGCAGTTCTTC.

This rearrangement joins TRBV9 to TRBJ1-2; 9 bases agree with TRBD1. The V gene end was trimmed by 6 bases and the J gene end by 11 bases; junction bases not matched to a gene: 11. Germline V gene data show CDR1 as SGDLS and CDR2 as YYNGEE. This CDR3 has 13 residues. The CDR3 here is CASTTGQGSWYTF. The CDR3 DNA reads as TGTGCCAGCACCACGGGACAGGGTTCCTGGTACACCTTC.

V gene TRBV6-5 combines with J gene TRBJ2-7; TRBD2 is a possible D gene (5 bases). Germline lookup yields CDR1 MNHEY and CDR2 SVGAGI. The V end lost 6 bases, the J end lost 4 bases, and 19 bases lay between the germline ends. The CDR3 contains 15 residues. The CDR3 sequence is CASSRLSGGWYEQYF. CDR3 sequence (DNA): TGTGCCAGCAGCCGGCTATCGGGCGGGTGGTACGAGCAGTACTTC.

This sequence joins TRBV19 and TRBJ1-2; D ambiguous. Germline V gene sequence: CDR1 LNHDA, CDR2 SQIVND (reference sequence). The CDR3 length is 13 residues. The V and J ends lost 5 bases and 2 bases respectively, with 9 bases between them. The CDR3 spells CASSLRENYGYTF. The DNA for the CDR3 is TGTGCCAGTAGTTTACGGGAGAACTATGGCTACACCTTC.

V gene TRBV5-6 combines with J gene TRBJ1-5; a weak D match, TRBD1 (6 bases). Germline V CDR1 and CDR2: SGHDT, YYEEEE. CDR3 size: 16 residues. V was trimmed by 0 bases and J by 0 bases, leaving 10 bases between them. In DNA form, the CDR3 reads TGTGCCAGCAGCTTGGAGGGGGAAGTTAGCAATCAGCCCCAGCATTTT. Protein product: CASSLEGEVSNQPQHF.

The CDR3 loop is CASSRGQTNEKLFF. In nucleotides, the CDR3 is TGCGCCAGCAGCAGGGGACAGACTAATGAAAAACTGTTTTTT. The rearrangement links TRBV5-1 to TRBJ1-4, with 7 bases aligning to TRBD1. This CDR3 has 14 residues. Germline V gene sequence: CDR1 SGHRS, CDR2 YFSETQ. With 4 bases clipped from V and 2 bases from J, the junction kept 2 bases outside the gene matches.

The rearrangement uses TRBV5-1 and TRBJ2-2; 13 bases fit TRBD2. The germline V gene has CDR1 SGHRS and CDR2 YFSETQ. Trimming at V came to 0 bases and at J to 4 bases, leaving 6 bases not matched to a gene. There are 18 residues in the CDR3. CDR3 sequence: CASSLVPRTSGGTGELFF. The CDR3 DNA is TGCGCCAGCAGCTTGGTTCCCCGGACTAGCGGGGGCACCGGGGAGCTGTTTTTT.

This chain joins TRBV5-1 and TRBJ1-2; the match to TRBD1 covers 9 bases. V shed 7 bases and J 7 bases; nucleotides not matched to a gene: 11. The CDR3 runs 14 residues. Germline loops: CDR1 SGHRS, CDR2 YFSETQ. The CDR3 DNA is TGCGCCAGCGACCCGGGACAGGGCTTTGGTGGCTACACCTTC. Encoded protein: CASDPGQGFGGYTF.

This clone was recorded once. The chain uses TRBV2 and TRBJ1-2; D unresolved. V was cut by 3 bases and J by 0 bases, with 8 bases left in between. CDR3 length: 14 amino acids. Per the germline V gene, CDR1 is SNHLY and CDR2 is FYNNEI. This chain's CDR3 is CASSENRPNYGYTF. CDR3 bases: TGTGCCAGCAGTGAGAACAGACCTAACTATGGCTACACCTTC.

This clone has only a few counts. The rearrangement joins TRBV6-5 to TRBJ1-2; tentative D call: TRBD1 (5 bases). The ends were cut back, 6 bases at V and 1 base at J, with 12 bases in the middle. The CDR3 has 14 amino acids. Germline loops: CDR1 MNHEY, CDR2 SVGAGI. The DNA for the CDR3 is TGTGCCAGCAGGCGGACAAGAATTAACTATGGCTACACCTTC. This encodes CASRRTRINYGYTF.

The rearrangement joins TRBV30 to TRBJ2-2; D is unresolved. The CDR3 sequence is 12 residues long. Germline-derived CDR1 and CDR2 are GTSNPN and SVGIG (reference sequence). Trimming cost V 8 bases and J 0 bases, with 7 bases left between them. The CDR3 DNA reads as TGTGCCGCGGCGGCGAACACCGGGGAGCTGTTTTTT. As protein: CAAAANTGELFF.